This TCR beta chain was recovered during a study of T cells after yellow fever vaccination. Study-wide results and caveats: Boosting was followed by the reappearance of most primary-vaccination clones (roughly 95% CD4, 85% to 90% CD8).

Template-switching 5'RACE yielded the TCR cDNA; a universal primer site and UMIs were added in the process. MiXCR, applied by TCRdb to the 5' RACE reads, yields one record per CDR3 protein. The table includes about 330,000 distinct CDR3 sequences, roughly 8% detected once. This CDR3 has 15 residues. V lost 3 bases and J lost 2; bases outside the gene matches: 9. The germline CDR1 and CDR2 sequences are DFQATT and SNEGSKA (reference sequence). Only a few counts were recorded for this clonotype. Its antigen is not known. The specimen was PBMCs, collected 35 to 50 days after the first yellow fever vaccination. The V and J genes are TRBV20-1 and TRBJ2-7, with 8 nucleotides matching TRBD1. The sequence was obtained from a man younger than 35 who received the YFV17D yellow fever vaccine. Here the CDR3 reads CSASRLDRGAYEQYF. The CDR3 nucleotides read TGCAGTGCTAGCCGGCTCGACAGGGGCGCCTACGAGCAGTACTTC.